In its sample, the clone carrying this TCR beta chain was seen many times. Its antigen remains unidentified. There were TCR beta CDR3 regions amplified from RNA transcripts. TCR CDR3 underwent first-round RT-PCR with the HTBI primer set. Using its own MiXCR run on the multiplex PCR reads, TCRdb lists one record per CDR3 protein. This sample has a few hundred thousand distinct CDR3 sequences, with roughly 15% found just once. This record belongs to a study of T cells in Graves' hyperthyroidism and ophthalmopathy. The overall study: Peripheral blood was drawn at first diagnosis, prior to all treatment. Findings and limits, study-wide: Ophthalmopathy, which appeared later, was predicted by the model a median about 6 months before onset. Ophthalmopathy was told apart from stable hyperthyroidism by a 13 V-J model.

Diagnoses were established using clinical symptoms, serum thyroxine and TRAb, thyroid ultrasound and orbital computed tomography. Germline V CDR1 and CDR2: DFQATT, SNEGSKA (reference sequence). The length of the CDR3 is 14 residues. The V and J ends lost 5 bases and 0 bases, in that order; junction bases with no gene match: 7. The sample was blood. The TCR originated in a woman aged 25 to 45 with Graves' ophthalmopathy. V and J are TRBV20-1 and TRBJ2-7; 7 bases align to TRBD1. This CDR3 is CSALTWDSSYEQYF. In nucleotides, the CDR3 is TGCAGTGCTCTTACCTGGGACAGCTCCTACGAGCAGTACTTC.